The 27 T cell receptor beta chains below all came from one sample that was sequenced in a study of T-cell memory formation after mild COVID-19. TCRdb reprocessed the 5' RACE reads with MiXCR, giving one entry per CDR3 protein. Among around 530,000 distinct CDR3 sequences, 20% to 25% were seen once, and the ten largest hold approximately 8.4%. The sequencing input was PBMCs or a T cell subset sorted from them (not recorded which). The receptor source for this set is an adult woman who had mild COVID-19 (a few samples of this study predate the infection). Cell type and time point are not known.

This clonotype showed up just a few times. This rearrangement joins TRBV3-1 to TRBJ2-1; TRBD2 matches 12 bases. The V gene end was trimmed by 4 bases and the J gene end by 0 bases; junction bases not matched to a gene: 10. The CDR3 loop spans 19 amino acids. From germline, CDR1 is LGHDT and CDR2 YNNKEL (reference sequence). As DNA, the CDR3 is TGTGCCAGCAGCCCCCCGGGACTAGCGGGCGCCAGCTCCTACAATGAGCAGTTCTTC. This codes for CASSPPGLAGASSYNEQFF.

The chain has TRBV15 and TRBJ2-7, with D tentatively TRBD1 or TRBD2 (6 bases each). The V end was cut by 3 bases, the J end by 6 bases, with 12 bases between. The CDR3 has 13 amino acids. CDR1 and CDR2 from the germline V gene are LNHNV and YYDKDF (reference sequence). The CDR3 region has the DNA TGTGCCACCAGCAGGCGAGGAGGGGGCGAGCAGTACTTC. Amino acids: CATSRRGGGEQYF.

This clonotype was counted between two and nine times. DNA for the CDR3: TGCGCCAGCAGCTTTGGGACTCCCAATTCACCCCTCCACTTT. Protein: CASSFGTPNSPLHF. The genes are TRBV5-1 and TRBJ1-6; D might be TRBD1 (5 bases). The CDR3 extends over 14 amino acids. V lost 2 bases to trimming and J lost 7 bases, with 10 bases between them. Germline lookup yields CDR1 SGHRS and CDR2 YFSETQ.

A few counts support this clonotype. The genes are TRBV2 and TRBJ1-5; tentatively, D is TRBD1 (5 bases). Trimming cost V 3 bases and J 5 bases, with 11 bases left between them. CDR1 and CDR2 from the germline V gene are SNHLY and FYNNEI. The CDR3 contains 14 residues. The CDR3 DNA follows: TGTGCCAGCAGTGAGGGGCCGGGGTATCAGCCCCAGCATTTT. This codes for CASSEGPGYQPQHF. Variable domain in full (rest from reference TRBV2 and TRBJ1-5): EPEVTQTPSHQVTQMGQEVILRCVPISNHLYFYWYRQILGQKVEFLVSFYNNEISEKSEIFDDQFSVERPDGSNFTLKIRSTKLEDSAMYFCASSEGPGYQPQHFGDGTRLSIL.

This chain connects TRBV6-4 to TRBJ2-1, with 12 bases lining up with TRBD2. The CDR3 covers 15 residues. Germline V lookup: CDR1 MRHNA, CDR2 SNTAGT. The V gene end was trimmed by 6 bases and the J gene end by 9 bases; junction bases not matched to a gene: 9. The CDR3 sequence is CASRLSSGGAGEQFF. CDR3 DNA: TGTGCCAGCAGGCTCTCTAGCGGGGGGGCCGGTGAGCAGTTCTTC.

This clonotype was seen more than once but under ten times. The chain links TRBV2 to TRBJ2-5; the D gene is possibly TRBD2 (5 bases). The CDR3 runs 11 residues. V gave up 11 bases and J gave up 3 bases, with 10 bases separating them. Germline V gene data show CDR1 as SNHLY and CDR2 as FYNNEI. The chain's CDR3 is CASLEEETQYF. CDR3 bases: TGTGCCTCCCTGGAGGAAGAGACCCAGTACTTC.

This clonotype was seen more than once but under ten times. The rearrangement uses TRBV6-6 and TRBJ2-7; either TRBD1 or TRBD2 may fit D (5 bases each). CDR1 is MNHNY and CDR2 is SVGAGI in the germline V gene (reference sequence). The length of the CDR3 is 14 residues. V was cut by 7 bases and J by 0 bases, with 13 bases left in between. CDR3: CASKRGQGSYEQYF. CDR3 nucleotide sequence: TGTGCCAGCAAGAGAGGGCAGGGCTCCTACGAGCAGTACTTC.

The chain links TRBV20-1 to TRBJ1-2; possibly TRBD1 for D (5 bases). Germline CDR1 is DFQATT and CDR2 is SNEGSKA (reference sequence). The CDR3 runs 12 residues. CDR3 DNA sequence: TGCAGCACCCAGGACCGCAGGGTTGGCTACACCTTC. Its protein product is CSTQDRRVGYTF.

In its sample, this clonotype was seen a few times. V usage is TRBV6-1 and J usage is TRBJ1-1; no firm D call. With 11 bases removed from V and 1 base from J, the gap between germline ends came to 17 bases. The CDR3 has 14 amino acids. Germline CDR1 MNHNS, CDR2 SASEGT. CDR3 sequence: CASRPSGQNTEAFF. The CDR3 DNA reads TGTGCCTCCCGCCCCAGTGGCCAGAACACTGAAGCTTTCTTT.

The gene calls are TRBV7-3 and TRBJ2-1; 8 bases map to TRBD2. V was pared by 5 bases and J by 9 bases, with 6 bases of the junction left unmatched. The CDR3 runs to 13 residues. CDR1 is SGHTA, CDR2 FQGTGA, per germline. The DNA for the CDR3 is TGTGCCAGCAGCCCTTTTGCGGGGGGTGAGCAGTTCTTC. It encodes CASSPFAGGEQFF.

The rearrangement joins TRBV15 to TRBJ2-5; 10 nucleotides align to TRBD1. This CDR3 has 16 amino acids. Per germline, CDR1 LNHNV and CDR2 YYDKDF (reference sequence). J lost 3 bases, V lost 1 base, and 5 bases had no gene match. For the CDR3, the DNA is TGTGCCACCAGCAGAGCAGCCGGGACAGGGGAAGAGACCCAGTACTTC. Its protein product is CATSRAAGTGEETQYF.

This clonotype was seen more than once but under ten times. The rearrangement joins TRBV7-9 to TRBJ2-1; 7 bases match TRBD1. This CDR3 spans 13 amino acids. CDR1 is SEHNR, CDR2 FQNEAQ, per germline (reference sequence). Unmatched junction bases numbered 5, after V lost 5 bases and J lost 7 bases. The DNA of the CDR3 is TGTGCCAGCAGCGGTACAGGGGCGAATGAGCAGTTCTTC. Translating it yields CASSGTGANEQFF.

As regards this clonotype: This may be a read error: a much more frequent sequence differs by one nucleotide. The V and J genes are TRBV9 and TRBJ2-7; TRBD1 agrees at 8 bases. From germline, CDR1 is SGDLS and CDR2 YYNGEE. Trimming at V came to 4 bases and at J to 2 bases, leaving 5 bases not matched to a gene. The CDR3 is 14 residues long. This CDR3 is CASSPGQAAYEQYF. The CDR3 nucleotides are TGTGCCAGCAGCCCGGGACAGGCGGCCTACGAGCAGTACTTC.

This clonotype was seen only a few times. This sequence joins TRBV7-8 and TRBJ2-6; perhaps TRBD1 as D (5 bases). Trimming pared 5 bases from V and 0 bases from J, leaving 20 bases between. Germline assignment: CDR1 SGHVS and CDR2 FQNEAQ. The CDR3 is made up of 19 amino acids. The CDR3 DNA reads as TGTGCCAGCAGCCTCCTAGGGGCAGGGTTTCGCTCTGGGGCCAACGTCCTGACTTTC. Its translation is CASSLLGAGFRSGANVLTF.

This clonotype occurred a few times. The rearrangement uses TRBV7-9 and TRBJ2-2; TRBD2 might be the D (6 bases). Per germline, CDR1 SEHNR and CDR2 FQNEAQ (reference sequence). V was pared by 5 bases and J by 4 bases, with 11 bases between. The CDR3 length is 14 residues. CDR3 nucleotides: TGTGCCAGCAGCCCTGGGGACTTCACCGGGGAGCTGTTTTTT. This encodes CASSPGDFTGELFF.

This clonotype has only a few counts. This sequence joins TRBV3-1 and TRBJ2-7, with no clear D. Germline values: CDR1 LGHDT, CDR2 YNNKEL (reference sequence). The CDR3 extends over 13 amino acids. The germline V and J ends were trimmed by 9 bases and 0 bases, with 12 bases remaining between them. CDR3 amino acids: CASGDFYSYEQYF. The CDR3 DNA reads TGTGCCAGTGGTGATTTCTACTCCTACGAGCAGTACTTC.

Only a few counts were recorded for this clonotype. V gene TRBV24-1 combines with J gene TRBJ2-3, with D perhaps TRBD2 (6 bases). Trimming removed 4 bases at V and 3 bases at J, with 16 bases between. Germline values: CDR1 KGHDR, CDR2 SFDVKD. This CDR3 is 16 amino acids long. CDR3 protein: CATSDVSGRRTDTQYF. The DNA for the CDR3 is TGTGCCACCAGTGACGTTAGCGGAAGAAGGACAGATACGCAGTATTTT.

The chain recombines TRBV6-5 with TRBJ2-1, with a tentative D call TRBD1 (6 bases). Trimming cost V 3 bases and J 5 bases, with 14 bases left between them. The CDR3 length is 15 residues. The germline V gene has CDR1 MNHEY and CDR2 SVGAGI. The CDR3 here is CASSYRWGPNNEQFF. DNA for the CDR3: TGTGCCAGCAGTTATAGGTGGGGGCCGAACAATGAGCAGTTCTTC.

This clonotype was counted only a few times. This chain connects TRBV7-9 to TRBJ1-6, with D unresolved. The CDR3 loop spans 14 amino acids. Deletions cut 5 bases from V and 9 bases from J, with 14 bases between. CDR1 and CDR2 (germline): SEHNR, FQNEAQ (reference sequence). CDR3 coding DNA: TGTGCCAGCAGCGCCGGACGATTCACTTCACCCCTCCACTTT. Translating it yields CASSAGRFTSPLHF.

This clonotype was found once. The CDR3 nucleotides read TGTGCCAGCGCGGGACTAGCGGGAGGGGTTGAGCAGTTCTTC. Its translation is CASAGLAGGVEQFF. The chain is built from TRBV19 and TRBJ2-1; TRBD2 matches 16 bases. Per germline, CDR1 LNHDA and CDR2 SQIVND (reference sequence). The trim removed 9 bases at V and 9 bases at J, leaving 5 bases unmatched. The CDR3 contains 14 residues.

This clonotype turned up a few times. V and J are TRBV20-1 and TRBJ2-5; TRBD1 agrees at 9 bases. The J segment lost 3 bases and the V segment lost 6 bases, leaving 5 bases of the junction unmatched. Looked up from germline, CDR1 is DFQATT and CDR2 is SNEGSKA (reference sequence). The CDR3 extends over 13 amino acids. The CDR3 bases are TGCAGTGCCGGACAGGGGAGGGAAGAGACCCAGTACTTC. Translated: CSAGQGREETQYF.

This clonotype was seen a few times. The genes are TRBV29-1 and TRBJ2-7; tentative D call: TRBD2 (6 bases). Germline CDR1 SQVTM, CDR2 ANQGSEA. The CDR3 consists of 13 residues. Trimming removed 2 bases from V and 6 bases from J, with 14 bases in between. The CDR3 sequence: CSVEYAGFGEQYF. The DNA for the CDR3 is TGCAGCGTTGAATACGCGGGGTTTGGCGAGCAGTACTTC.

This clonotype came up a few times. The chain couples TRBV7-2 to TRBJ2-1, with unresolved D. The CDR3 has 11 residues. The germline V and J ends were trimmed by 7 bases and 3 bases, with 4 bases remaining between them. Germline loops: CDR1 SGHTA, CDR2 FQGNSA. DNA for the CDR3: TGTGCCAGCACCGGCTACAATGAGCAGTTCTTC. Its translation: CASTGYNEQFF.

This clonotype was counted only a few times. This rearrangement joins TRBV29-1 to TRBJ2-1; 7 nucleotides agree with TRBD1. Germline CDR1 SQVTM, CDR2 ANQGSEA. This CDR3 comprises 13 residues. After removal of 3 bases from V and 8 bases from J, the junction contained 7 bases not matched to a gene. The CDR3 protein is CSVEKQGKDEQFF. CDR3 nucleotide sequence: TGCAGCGTTGAGAAACAGGGGAAGGATGAGCAGTTCTTC.

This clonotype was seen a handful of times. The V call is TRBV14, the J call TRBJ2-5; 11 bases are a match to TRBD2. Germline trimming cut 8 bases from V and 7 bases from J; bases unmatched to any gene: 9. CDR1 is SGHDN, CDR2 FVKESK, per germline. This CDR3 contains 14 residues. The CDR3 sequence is CASQGTSGRGTQYF. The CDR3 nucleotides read TGTGCCAGCCAAGGGACTAGCGGAAGGGGGACCCAGTACTTC.

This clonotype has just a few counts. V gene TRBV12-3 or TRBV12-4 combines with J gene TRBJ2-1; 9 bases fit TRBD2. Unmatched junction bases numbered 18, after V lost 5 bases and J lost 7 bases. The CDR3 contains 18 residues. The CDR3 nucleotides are TGTGCCAGCAGTCCGGCCGGGGGGAGCGGGAGGAGATTGAATGAGCAGTTCTTC. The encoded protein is CASSPAGGSGRRLNEQFF.

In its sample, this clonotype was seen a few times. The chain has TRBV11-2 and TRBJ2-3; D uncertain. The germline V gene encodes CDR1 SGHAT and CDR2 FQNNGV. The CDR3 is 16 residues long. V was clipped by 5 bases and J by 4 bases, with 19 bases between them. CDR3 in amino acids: CASSTFEGPSADTQYF. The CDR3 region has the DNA TGTGCCAGCAGCACGTTCGAAGGGCCCTCGGCAGATACGCAGTATTTT. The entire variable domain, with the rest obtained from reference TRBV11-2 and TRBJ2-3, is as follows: EAGVAQSPRYKIIEKRQSVAFWCNPISGHATLYWYQQILGQGPKLLIQFQNNGVVDDSQLPKDRFSAERLKGVDSTLKIQPAKLEDSAVYLCASSTFEGPSADTQYFGPGTRLTVL.